These 21 T cell receptor beta chains were sequenced from one sample in a study of blood T cell repertoires in COVID-19. Here immunoSEQ multiplex PCR was the method, and the copy in TCRdb shows in-frame clones only, minus some. The sample shows about 110,000 clones, 70% to 90% of them seen only once. The specimen was peripheral blood. All receptors derive from a man aged 40-49 years with acute or convalescent COVID-19.

This clone was recorded a few times. This chain uses TRBV2 with TRBJ1-6; maybe TRBD1 (5 bases). This CDR3 region has 16 residues. The germline V gene encodes CDR1 SNHLY and CDR2 FYNNEI. The V and J ends lost 4 bases and 0 bases respectively, with 10 bases between them. As DNA, the CDR3 is TGTGCCAGCAGTGGGGGCAGGAGCTCCTATAATTCACCCCTCCACTTT. It yields the protein CASSGGRSSYNSPLHF.

The chain recombines TRBV10-1 with TRBJ2-5; the match to TRBD2 covers 10 bases. J lost 2 bases, V lost 3 bases, and 6 bases had no gene match. The germline V gene encodes CDR1 WNHNN and CDR2 SYGVQD (reference sequence). This CDR3 region has 16 residues. For the CDR3, the DNA is TGCGCCAGCAGTGACGGACTAGCGGACGAACAAGAGACCCAGTACTTC. Its protein is CASSDGLADEQETQYF.

This clone was counted a single time. The chain combines TRBV19 with TRBJ2-2; 7 bases map to TRBD1. V lost 0 bases, J lost 4 bases, and 5 bases stayed unmatched. The CDR3 has 16 amino acids. CDR1 LNHDA and CDR2 SQIVND come from the germline V gene (reference sequence). This CDR3 reads CASSIEQGLGTGELFF. The CDR3 nucleotides read TGTGCCAGTAGTATAGAACAGGGGCTAGGCACCGGGGAGCTGTTTTTT.

The CDR3, as DNA: TGTGCCAGCAGCCAAGAGATGTGGGGCTCAGAGACCCAGTACTTC. Amino acid sequence: CASSQEMWGSETQYF. The chain employs TRBV11-2 and TRBJ2-5; D might be TRBD1 (5 bases). V was pared by 5 bases and J by 4 bases, with 17 bases between. This CDR3 has 15 amino acids. The germline gives CDR1 SGHAT, CDR2 FQNNGV.

CDR3 DNA: TGTGCCAGCAGTAGACAGCCCCAAGAGACCCAGTACTTC. Protein product: CASSRQPQETQYF. V and J are TRBV6-5 and TRBJ2-5; D possibly corresponds to TRBD1 (5 bases). CDR3 size: 13 residues. Germline loops: CDR1 MNHEY, CDR2 SVGAGI. V was clipped by 5 bases and J by 1 base, with 8 bases between them.

This clone was detected only once. V gene TRBV11-2 combines with J gene TRBJ2-3; TRBD2 might be the D (5 bases). Germline lookup yields CDR1 SGHAT and CDR2 FQNNGV. V was shortened by 0 bases and J by 4 bases, with 8 bases between the two germline ends. The CDR3 runs to 14 residues. CDR3 loop: CASSLDLASDTQYF. The CDR3 DNA is TGTGCCAGCAGCTTAGATCTAGCCTCAGATACGCAGTATTTT. The full variable domain, in which reference TRBV11-2 and TRBJ2-3 provide the parts outside the CDR3, is EAGVAQSPRYKIIEKRQSVAFWCNPISGHATLYWYQQILGQGPKLLIQFQNNGVVDDSQLPKDRFSAERLKGVDSTLKIQPAKLEDSAVYLCASSLDLASDTQYFGPGTRLTVL.

The chain recombines TRBV7-9 with TRBJ2-7; 10 bases line up with TRBD1. V gave up 5 bases and J gave up 2 bases; unmatched junction bases: 9. CDR1 and CDR2 (germline): SEHNR, FQNEAQ (reference sequence). There are 16 residues in the CDR3. This CDR3 reads CASSTHRDRGTYEQYF. DNA of the CDR3: TGTGCCAGCAGCACACACCGGGACAGGGGAACCTACGAGCAGTACTTC. Full variable domain (remainder filled in from reference TRBV7-9 and TRBJ2-7): DTGVSQNPRHKITKRGQNVTFRCDPISEHNRLYWYRQTLGQGPEFLTYFQNEAQLEKSRLLSDRFSAERPKGSFSTLEIQRTEQGDSAMYLCASSTHRDRGTYEQYFGPGTRLTVT.

V gene TRBV11-1 combines with J gene TRBJ2-3, with 8 positions matching TRBD2. The CDR3 runs 15 residues. The germline V gene has CDR1 SGHAT and CDR2 FQDESV (reference sequence). V dropped 5 bases and J dropped 0; count of bases not matched to a gene: 4. Written as DNA, the CDR3 is TGTGCCAGCAGCCAGCGGGGGCTGAGCACAGATACGCAGTATTTT. The encoded protein is CASSQRGLSTDTQYF.

This clone was recorded a few times. J is TRBJ1-5 and V is TRBV24-1, with D perhaps matching TRBD1 (6 bases). This CDR3 spans 14 amino acids. The germline V gene has CDR1 KGHDR and CDR2 SFDVKD. The germline V and J ends were trimmed by 7 bases and 5 bases, with 14 bases remaining between them. CDR3 protein: CATRATGYDQPQHF. DNA of the CDR3: TGTGCCACCAGGGCAACAGGGTATGATCAGCCCCAGCATTTT.

The CDR3 bases are TGCGCCAGCAGCCCCTATGCGGTTGGAGAGACCCAGTACTTC. Protein: CASSPYAVGETQYF. The genes are TRBV4-1 and TRBJ2-5; D gene ambiguous. The V gene lost 4 bases and the J gene lost 4 bases, with 13 bases spanning the gap. CDR3 size: 14 residues. Germline V gene data show CDR1 as MGHRA and CDR2 as YSYEKL.

The chain is built from TRBV5-6 and TRBJ1-4, with 9 bases matching TRBD1. V trimming: 3 bases; J trimming: 7 bases; junction bases outside the gene matches: 10. The CDR3 sequence is 16 residues long. Germline loops: CDR1 SGHDT, CDR2 YYEEEE. CDR3 sequence: CASSSLDRGWGEKLFF. The CDR3 DNA follows: TGTGCCAGCAGCTCGTTGGACAGGGGATGGGGTGAAAAACTGTTTTTT.

J is TRBJ2-3 and V is TRBV6-5; the D gene is possibly TRBD2 (6 bases). From germline, CDR1 is MNHEY and CDR2 SVGAGI. This CDR3 comprises 14 residues. Trimming cost V 3 bases and J 10 bases, with 17 bases left between them. In nucleotides, the CDR3 is TGTGCCAGCAGTTATGGGACTGCTAGGGGCGCGCAGTATTTT. Amino acids: CASSYGTARGAQYF.

V usage is TRBV2 and J usage is TRBJ1-4, with 8 bases that match TRBD1. Germline loops: CDR1 SNHLY, CDR2 FYNNEI. V lost 8 bases, J lost 7 bases, and 6 bases stayed unmatched. The CDR3 has 13 residues. The CDR3 here is CASADRDGEKLFF. CDR3 DNA sequence: TGTGCCAGCGCGGACAGGGATGGTGAAAAACTGTTTTTT.

This chain joins TRBV7-2 and TRBJ2-1, with unresolved D. This CDR3 region has 11 residues. CDR1 SGHTA and CDR2 FQGNSA come from the germline V gene. V lost 5 bases, J lost 11 bases, and 10 bases lay in between. The CDR3 DNA is TGTGCCAGCAGCCCGCTTACTAAGCAGTTCTTC. This gives the protein CASSPLTKQFF.

The chain has TRBV27 and TRBJ2-7; 11 nucleotides align to TRBD2. Germline CDR1 MNHEY, CDR2 SMNVEV (reference sequence). The V gene end was trimmed by 6 bases and the J gene end by 3 bases; junction bases not matched to a gene: 4. The CDR3 totals 14 residues. CDR3 nucleotide sequence: TGTGCCAGCAGCCGAGGGACTAGCGGCTACGAGCAGTACTTC. Protein: CASSRGTSGYEQYF.

This chain joins TRBV15 and TRBJ1-5, with a tentative D call TRBD1 (5 bases). The CDR3 has 16 amino acids. Trimming took 0 bases from V and 6 from J, leaving 15 bases between them. CDR1 LNHNV and CDR2 YYDKDF come from the germline V gene (reference sequence). This CDR3 is CATSRENRLLGQPQHF. The CDR3 DNA is TGTGCCACCAGCAGAGAGAACAGGCTGCTTGGTCAGCCCCAGCATTTT. Supplemented by reference TRBV15 and TRBJ1-5, the full variable domain reads DAMVIQNPRYQVTQFGKPVTLSCSQTLNHNVMYWYQQKSSQAPKLLFHYYDKDFNNEADTPDNFQSRRPNTSFCFLDIRSPGLGDTAMYLCATSRENRLLGQPQHFGDGTRLSIL.

V gene TRBV6-2 or TRBV6-3 combines with J gene TRBJ2-1, with 11 bases aligning to TRBD1. Germline CDR1 reads MNHEY; CDR2 reads SVGEGT. V was clipped by 6 bases and J by 6 bases; unmatched bases: 7. The CDR3 totals 15 residues. For the CDR3, the DNA is TGTGCCAGCAGCTGGGACAGGGGGTCGGGCAATGAGCAGTTCTTC. It yields the protein CASSWDRGSGNEQFF.

V and J are TRBV27 and TRBJ2-5, with D unclear. Germline V gene lookup returns CDR1 MNHEY and CDR2 SMNVEV (reference sequence). This CDR3 has 13 amino acids. With 4 bases removed from V and 1 base from J, the gap between germline ends came to 7 bases. CDR3 sequence reads: CASSYSFQETQYF. CDR3 DNA sequence: TGTGCCAGCAGTTACTCATTCCAAGAGACCCAGTACTTC.

The chain combines TRBV10-3 with TRBJ2-7, with 10 bases matching TRBD1. V lost 6 bases and J lost 4; bases outside the gene matches: 3. Germline assignment: CDR1 ENHRY and CDR2 SYGVKD. The CDR3 runs to 13 residues. CDR3 sequence: CAIRGQGEYEQYF. The CDR3 nucleotides are TGTGCCATCAGAGGACAGGGGGAATACGAGCAGTACTTC.

The chain employs TRBV7-3 and TRBJ2-3; D uncertain. V lost 4 bases and J 0 bases, leaving 2 bases between the germline ends. The germline gives CDR1 SGHTA, CDR2 FQGTGA. The CDR3 runs to 12 residues. The CDR3 DNA follows: TGTGCCAGCAGCTCTAGCACAGATACGCAGTATTTT. This encodes CASSSSTDTQYF.

This clone is judged medium-sized. This chain connects TRBV3-1 (or the pseudogene TRBV3-2) to TRBJ2-7; D is perhaps TRBD1 (5 bases). Trimming cost V 2 bases and J 0 bases, with 11 bases left between them. The germline V gene has CDR1 LGHDT and CDR2 YNNKEL (reference sequence). The CDR3 sequence is 15 residues long. CDR3 sequence: CASSQRTLDSYEQYF. DNA of the CDR3: TGTGCCAGCAGCCAACGGACACTCGACTCCTACGAGCAGTACTTC.